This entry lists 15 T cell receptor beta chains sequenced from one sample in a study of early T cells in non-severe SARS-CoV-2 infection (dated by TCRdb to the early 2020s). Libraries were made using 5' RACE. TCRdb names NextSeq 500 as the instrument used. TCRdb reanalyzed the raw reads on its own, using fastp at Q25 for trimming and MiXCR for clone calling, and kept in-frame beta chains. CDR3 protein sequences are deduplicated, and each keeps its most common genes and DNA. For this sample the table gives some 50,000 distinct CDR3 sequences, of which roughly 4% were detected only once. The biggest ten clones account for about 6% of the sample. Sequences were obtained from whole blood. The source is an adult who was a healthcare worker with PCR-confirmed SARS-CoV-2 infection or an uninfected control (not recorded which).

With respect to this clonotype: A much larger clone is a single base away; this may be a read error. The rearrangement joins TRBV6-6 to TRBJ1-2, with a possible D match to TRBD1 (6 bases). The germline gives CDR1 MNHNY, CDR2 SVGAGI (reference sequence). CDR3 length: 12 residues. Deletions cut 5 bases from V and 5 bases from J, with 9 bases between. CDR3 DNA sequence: TGTGCCAGCAGTCCACAGGGTTATGGCTACACCTTC. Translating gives CASSPQGYGYTF.

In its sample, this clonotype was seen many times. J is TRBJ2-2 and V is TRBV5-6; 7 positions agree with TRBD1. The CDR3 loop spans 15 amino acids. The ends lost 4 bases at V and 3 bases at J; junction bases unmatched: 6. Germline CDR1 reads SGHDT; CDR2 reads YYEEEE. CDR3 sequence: CASSALTGDTGELFF. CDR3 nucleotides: TGTGCCAGCAGCGCCCTTACAGGGGACACCGGGGAGCTGTTTTTT.

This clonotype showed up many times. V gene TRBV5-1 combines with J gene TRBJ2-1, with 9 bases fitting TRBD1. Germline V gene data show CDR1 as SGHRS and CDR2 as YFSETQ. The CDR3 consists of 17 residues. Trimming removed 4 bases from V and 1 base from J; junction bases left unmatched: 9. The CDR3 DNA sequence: TGCGCCAGCAGCCTCTCTGGGGGGACAGGGTCCTACAATGAGCAGTTCTTC. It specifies CASSLSGGTGSYNEQFF. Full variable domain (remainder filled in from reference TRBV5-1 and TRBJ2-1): KAGVTQTPRYLIKTRGQQVTLSCSPISGHRSVSWYQQTPGQGLQFLFEYFSETQRNKGNFPGRFSGRQFSNSRSEMNVSTLELGDSALYLCASSLSGGTGSYNEQFFGPGTRLTVL.

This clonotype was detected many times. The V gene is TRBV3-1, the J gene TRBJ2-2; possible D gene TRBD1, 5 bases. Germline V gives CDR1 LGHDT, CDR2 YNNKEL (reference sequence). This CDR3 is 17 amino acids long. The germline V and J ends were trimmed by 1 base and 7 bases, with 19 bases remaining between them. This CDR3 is CASSQGIVYDRGGELFF. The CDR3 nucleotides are TGTGCCAGCAGCCAAGGCATCGTGTATGATAGGGGCGGGGAGCTGTTTTTT.

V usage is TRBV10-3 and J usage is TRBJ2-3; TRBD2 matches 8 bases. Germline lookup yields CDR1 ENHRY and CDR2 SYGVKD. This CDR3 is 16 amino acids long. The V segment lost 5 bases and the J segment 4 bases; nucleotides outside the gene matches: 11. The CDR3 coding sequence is TGTGCCATCAGTCCCGGGACTAGTGGTTCTTCAGATACGCAGTATTTT. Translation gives CAISPGTSGSSDTQYF.

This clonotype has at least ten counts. CDR3 region: CASSLRGLAGNEQFF. The CDR3 DNA sequence: TGTGCCAGCAGCCTGCGAGGACTAGCGGGAAATGAGCAGTTCTTC. V and J are TRBV7-2 and TRBJ2-1; 12 bases align to TRBD2. The CDR3 runs to 15 residues. V lost 5 bases, J lost 7 bases, and 6 bases stayed unmatched. Germline V gives CDR1 SGHTA, CDR2 FQGNSA.

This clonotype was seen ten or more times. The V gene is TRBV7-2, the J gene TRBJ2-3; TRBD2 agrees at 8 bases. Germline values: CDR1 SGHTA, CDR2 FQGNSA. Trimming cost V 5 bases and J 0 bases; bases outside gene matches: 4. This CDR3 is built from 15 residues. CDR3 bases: TGTGCCAGCAGCCTTAGCGGGGTGAGCACAGATACGCAGTATTTT. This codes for CASSLSGVSTDTQYF.

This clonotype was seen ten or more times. In DNA, the CDR3 is TGTGCCAGCAGCTTTCTGGGGTCCAATCAGCCCCAGCATTTT. Amino acids: CASSFLGSNQPQHF. The V gene is TRBV7-8, the J gene TRBJ1-5; no firm D call. Trimming took 3 bases from V and 3 from J, leaving 9 bases between them. Germline V gene data show CDR1 as SGHVS and CDR2 as FQNEAQ. This CDR3 is 14 amino acids long.

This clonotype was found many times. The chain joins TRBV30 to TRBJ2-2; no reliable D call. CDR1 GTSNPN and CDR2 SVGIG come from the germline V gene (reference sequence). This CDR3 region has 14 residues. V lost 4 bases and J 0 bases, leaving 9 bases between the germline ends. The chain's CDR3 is CAWTRMANTGELFF. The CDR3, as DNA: TGTGCCTGGACCCGAATGGCGAACACCGGGGAGCTGTTTTTT.

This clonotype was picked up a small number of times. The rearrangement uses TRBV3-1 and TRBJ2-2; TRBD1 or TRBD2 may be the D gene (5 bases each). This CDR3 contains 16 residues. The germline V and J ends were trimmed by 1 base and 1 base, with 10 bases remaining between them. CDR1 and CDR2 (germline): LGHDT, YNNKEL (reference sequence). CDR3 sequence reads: CASSQAGPLNTGELFF. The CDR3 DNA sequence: TGTGCCAGCAGCCAAGCGGGGCCCTTGAACACCGGGGAGCTGTTTTTT.

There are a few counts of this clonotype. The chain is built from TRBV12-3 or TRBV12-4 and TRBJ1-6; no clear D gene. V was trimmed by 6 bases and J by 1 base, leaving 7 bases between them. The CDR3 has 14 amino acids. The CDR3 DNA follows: TGTGCCAGCAGATCAGGATCCTATAATTCACCCCTCCACTTT. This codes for CASRSGSYNSPLHF.

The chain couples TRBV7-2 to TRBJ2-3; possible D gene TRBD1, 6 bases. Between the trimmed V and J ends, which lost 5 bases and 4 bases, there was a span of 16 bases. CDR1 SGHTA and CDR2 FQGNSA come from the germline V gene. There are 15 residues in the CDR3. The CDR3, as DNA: TGTGCCAGCAGCCCGGCAGGGGCTCCCGCAGATACGCAGTATTTT. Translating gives CASSPAGAPADTQYF. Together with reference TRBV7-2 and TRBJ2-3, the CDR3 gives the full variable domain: GAGVSQSPSNKVTEKGKDVELRCDPISGHTALYWYRQSLGQGLEFLIYFQGNSAPDKSGLPSDRFSAERTGGSVSTLTIQRTQQEDSAVYLCASSPAGAPADTQYFGPGTRLTVL.

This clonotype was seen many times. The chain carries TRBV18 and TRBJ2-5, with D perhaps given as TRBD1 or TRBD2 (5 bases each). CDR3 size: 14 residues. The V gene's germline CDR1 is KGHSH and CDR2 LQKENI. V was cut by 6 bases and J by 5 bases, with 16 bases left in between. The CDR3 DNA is TGTGCCAGCTCCCCAGGGACGCTGGAGGAGACCCAGTACTTC. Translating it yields CASSPGTLEETQYF.

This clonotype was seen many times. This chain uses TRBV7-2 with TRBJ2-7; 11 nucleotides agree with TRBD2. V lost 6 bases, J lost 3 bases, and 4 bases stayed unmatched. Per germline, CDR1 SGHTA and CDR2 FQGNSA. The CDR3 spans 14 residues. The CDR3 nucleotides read TGTGCCAGCAGTCTCGGACTAGCGGGCTACGAGCAGTACTTC. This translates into CASSLGLAGYEQYF.

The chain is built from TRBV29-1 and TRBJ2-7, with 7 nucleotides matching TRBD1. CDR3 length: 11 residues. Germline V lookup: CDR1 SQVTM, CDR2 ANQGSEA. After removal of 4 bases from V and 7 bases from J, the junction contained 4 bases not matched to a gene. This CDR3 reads CSVGTGLEQYF. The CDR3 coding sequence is TGCAGCGTTGGGACAGGCTTGGAGCAGTACTTC.